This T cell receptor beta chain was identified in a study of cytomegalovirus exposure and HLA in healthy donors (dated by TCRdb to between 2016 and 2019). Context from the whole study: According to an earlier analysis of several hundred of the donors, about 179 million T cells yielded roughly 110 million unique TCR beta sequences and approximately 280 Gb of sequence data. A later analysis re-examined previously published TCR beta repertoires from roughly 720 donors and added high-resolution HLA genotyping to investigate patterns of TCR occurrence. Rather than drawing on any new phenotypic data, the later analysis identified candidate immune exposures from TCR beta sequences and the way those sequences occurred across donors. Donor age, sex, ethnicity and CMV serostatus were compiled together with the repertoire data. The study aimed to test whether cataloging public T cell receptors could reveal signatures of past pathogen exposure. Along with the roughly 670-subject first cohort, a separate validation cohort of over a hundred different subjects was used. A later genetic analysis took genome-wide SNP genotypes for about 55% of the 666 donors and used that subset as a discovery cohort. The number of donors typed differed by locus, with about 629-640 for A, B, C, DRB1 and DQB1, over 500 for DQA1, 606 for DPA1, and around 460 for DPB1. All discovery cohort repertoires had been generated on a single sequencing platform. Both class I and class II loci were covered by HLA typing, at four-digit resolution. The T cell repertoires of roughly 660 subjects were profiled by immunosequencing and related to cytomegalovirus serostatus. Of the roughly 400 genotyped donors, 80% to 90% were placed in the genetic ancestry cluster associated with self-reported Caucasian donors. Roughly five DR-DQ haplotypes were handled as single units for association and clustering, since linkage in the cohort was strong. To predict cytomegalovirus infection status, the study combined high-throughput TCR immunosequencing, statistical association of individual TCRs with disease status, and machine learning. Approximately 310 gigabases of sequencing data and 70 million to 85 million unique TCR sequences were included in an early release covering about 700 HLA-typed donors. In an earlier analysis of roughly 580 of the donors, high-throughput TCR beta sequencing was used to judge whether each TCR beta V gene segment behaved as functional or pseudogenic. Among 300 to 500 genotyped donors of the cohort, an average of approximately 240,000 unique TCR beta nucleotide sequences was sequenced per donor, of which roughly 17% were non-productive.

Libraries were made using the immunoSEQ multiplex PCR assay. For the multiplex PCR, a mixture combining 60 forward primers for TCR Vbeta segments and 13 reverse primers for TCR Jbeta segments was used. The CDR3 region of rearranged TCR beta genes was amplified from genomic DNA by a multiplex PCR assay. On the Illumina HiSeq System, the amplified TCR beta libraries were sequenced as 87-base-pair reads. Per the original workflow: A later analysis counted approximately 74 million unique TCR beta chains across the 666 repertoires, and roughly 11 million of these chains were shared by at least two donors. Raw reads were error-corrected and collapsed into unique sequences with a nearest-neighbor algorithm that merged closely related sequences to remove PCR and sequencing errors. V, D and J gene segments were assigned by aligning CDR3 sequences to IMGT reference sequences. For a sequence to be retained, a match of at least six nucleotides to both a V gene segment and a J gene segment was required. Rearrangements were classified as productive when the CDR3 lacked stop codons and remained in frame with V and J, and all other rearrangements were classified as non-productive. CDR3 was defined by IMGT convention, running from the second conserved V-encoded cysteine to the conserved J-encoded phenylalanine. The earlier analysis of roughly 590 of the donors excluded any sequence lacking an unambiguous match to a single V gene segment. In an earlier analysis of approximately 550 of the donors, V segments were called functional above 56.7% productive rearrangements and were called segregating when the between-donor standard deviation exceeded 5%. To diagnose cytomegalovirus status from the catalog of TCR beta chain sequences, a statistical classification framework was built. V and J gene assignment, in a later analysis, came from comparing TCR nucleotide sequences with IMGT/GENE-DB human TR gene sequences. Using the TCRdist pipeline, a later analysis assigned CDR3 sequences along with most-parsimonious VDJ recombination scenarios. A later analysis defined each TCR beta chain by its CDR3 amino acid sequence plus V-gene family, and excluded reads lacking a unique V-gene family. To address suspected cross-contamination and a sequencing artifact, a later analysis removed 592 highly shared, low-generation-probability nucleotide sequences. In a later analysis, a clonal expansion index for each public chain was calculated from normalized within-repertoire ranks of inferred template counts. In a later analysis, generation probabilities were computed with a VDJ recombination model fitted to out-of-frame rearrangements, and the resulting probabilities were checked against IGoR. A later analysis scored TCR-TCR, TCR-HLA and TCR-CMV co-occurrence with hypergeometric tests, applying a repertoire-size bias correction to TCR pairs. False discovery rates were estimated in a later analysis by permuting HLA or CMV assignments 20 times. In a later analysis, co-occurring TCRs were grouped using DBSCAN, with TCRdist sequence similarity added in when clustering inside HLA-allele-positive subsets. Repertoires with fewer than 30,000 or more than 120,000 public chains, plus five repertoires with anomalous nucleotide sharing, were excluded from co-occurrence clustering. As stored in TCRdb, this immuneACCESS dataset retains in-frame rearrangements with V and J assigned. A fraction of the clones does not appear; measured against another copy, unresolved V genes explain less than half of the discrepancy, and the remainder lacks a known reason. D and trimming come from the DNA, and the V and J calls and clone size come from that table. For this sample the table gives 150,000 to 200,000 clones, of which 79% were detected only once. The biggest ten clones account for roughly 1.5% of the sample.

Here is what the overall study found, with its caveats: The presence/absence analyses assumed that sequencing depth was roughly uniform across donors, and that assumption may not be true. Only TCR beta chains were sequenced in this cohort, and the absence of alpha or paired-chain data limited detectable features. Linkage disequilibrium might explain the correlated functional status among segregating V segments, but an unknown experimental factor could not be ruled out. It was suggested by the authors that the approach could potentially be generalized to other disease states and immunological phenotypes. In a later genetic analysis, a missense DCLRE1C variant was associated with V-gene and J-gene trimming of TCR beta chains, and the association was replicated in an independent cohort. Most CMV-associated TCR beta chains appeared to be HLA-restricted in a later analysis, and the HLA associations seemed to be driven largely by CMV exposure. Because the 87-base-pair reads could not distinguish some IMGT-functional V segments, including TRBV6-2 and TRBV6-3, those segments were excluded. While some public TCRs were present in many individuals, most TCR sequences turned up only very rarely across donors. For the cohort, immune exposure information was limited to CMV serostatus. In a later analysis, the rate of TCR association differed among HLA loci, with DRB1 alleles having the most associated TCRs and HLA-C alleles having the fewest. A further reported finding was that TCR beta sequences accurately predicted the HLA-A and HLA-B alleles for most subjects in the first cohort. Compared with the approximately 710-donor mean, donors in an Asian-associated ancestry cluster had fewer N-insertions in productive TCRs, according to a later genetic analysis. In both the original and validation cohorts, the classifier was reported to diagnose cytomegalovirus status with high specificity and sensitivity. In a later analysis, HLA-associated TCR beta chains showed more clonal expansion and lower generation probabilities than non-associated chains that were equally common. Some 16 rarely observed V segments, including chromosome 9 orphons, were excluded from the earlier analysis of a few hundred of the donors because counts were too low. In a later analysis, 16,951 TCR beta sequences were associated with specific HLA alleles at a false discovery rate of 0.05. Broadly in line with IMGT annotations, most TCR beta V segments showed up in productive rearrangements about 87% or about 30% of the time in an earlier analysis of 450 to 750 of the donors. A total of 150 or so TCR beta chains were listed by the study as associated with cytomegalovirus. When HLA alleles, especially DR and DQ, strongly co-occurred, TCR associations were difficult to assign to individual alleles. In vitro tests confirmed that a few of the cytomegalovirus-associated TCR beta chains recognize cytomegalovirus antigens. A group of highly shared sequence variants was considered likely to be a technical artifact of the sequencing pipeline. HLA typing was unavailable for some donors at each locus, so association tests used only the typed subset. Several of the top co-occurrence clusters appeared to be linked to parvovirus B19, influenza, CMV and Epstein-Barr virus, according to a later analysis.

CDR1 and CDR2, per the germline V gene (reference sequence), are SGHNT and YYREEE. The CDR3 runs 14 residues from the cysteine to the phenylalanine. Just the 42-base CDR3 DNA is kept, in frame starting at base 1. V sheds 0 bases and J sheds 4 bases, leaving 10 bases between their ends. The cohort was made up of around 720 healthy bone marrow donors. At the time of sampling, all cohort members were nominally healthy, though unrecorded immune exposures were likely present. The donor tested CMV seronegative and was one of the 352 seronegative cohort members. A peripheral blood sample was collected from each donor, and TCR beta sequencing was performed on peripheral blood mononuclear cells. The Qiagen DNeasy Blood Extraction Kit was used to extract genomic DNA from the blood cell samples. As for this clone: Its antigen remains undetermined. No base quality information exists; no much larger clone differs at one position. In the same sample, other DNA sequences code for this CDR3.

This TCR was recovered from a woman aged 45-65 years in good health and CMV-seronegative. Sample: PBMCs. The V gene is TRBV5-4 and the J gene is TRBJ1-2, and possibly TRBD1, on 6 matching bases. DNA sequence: TGTGCCAGCAGCTTGGACAGGGTGGGCTATGGCTACACCTTC. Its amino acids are CASSLDRVGYGYTF.